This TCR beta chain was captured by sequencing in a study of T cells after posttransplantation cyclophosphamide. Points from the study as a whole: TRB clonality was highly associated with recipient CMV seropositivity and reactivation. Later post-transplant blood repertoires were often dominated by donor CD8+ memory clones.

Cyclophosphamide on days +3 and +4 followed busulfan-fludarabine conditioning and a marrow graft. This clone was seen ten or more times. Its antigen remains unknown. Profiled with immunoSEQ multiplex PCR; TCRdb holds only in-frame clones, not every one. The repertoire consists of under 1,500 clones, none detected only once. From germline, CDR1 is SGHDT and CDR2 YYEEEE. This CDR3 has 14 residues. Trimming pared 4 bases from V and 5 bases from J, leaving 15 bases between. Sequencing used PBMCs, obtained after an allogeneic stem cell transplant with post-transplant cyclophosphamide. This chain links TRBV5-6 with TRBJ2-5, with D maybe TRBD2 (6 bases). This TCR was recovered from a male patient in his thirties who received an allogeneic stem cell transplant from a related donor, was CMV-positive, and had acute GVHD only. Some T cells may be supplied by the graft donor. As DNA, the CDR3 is TGTGCCAGCAGCCCATCGGGGGTCTGGGAGACCCAGTACTTC. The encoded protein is CASSPSGVWETQYF. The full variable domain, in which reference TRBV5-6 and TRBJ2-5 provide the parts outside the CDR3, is DAGVTQSPTHLIKTRGQQVTLRCSPKSGHDTVSWYQQALGQGPQFIFQYYEEEERQRGNFPDRFSGHQFPNYSSELNVNALLLGDSALYLCASSPSGVWETQYFGPGTRLLVL.